Following are 29 T cell receptor beta chains from one sample sequenced in a study of T cells in Graves' hyperthyroidism and ophthalmopathy. What was amplified from RNA transcripts were TCR beta CDR3 regions. Researchers ran a first-round RT-PCR on the TCR CDR3 using the HTBI primer set. MiXCR, run by TCRdb on the multiplex PCR reads, gives a single entry per CDR3 protein. The table includes more than 550,000 distinct CDR3 sequences, 17% detected once. The sequencing sample was made of blood. These receptors were collected from a man in his fifties with Graves' hyperthyroidism.

This clonotype came up many times. V gene TRBV28 combines with J gene TRBJ1-2, with 7 bases fitting TRBD1. CDR3 length: 15 residues. With V trimmed by 3 bases and J by 0 bases, 4 bases remained unmatched. Germline V lookup: CDR1 MDHEN, CDR2 SYDVKM. The CDR3 DNA reads TGTGCCAGCAGTTTGTTGCAGGGGGCTAACTATGGCTACACCTTC. It is translated as CASSLLQGANYGYTF.

J is TRBJ2-7 and V is TRBV10-3; TRBD2 matches 14 bases. The germline V gene encodes CDR1 ENHRY and CDR2 SYGVKD. The length of the CDR3 is 14 residues. The ends lost 6 bases at V and 2 bases at J; junction bases unmatched: 0. The CDR3: CAIRTSGGAYEQYF. DNA of the CDR3: TGTGCCATCAGGACTAGCGGGGGGGCCTACGAGCAGTACTTC.

This clonotype appeared many times. The V call is TRBV28, the J call TRBJ2-3, with TRBD1 matching 9 bases. The CDR3 runs to 13 residues. Germline CDR1 is MDHEN and CDR2 is SYDVKM. The V gene end was trimmed by 2 bases and the J gene end by 14 bases; junction bases not matched to a gene: 8. The chain's CDR3 is CASSLASGTGSYF. The CDR3 DNA is TGTGCCAGCAGTTTAGCTTCCGGGACAGGGTCGTATTTT.

The chain couples TRBV5-1 to TRBJ2-1, with a tentative D call TRBD1 (7 bases). V was clipped by 4 bases and J by 9 bases, with 20 bases between them. CDR3 size: 15 residues. CDR1 and CDR2 from the germline V gene are SGHRS and YFSETQ. In DNA, the CDR3 is TGCGCCAGCAGCGCAGGAGGGGGCCTAGGGGTTGAGCAGTTCTTC. This gives the protein CASSAGGGLGVEQFF.

The rearrangement joins TRBV29-1 to TRBJ1-4, with a weak D call TRBD1 (5 bases). The ends were cut back, 7 bases at V and 7 bases at J, with 19 bases in the middle. The CDR3 sequence is 14 residues long. CDR1 and CDR2 from the germline V gene are SQVTM and ANQGSEA. The CDR3 DNA is TGCAGCGCCCGCCTTGGGGGGATCCGTGAAAAACTGTTTTTT. Residues: CSARLGGIREKLFF. Drawing the rest from reference TRBV29-1 and TRBJ1-4, the complete variable domain is SAVISQKPSRDICQRGTSLTIQCQVDSQVTMMFWYRQQPGQSLTLIATANQGSEATYESGFVIDKFPISRPNLTFSTLTVSNMSPEDSSIYLCSARLGGIREKLFFGSGTQLSVL.

This clonotype showed up many times. The chain uses TRBV12-3 or TRBV12-4 and TRBJ2-2, with D unresolved. V gave up 7 bases and J gave up 4 bases, with 4 bases separating them. The CDR3 totals 11 residues. This chain's CDR3 is CASKSTGELFF. The CDR3 DNA is TGTGCCAGCAAGAGCACCGGGGAGCTGTTTTTT.

The chain employs TRBV5-1 and TRBJ1-2; no clear D gene. Trimming took 3 bases from V and 6 from J, leaving 9 bases between them. The CDR3 runs 12 residues. Germline CDR1 is SGHRS and CDR2 is YFSETQ. Here the CDR3 DNA reads TGCGCCAGCAGCTCAGAAAACGATGGCTACACCTTC. Its translation: CASSSENDGYTF. The full variable domain, its missing parts supplied by reference TRBV5-1 and TRBJ1-2, is KAGVTQTPRYLIKTRGQQVTLSCSPISGHRSVSWYQQTPGQGLQFLFEYFSETQRNKGNFPGRFSGRQFSNSRSEMNVSTLELGDSALYLCASSSENDGYTFGSGTRLTVV.

This rearrangement joins TRBV19 to TRBJ2-5; TRBD2 aligns across 8 bases. V lost 1 base, J lost 5 bases, and 3 bases stayed unmatched. The CDR3 totals 14 residues. CDR1 and CDR2 (germline): LNHDA, SQIVND (reference sequence). The CDR3 loop is CASSIAGGLETQYF. The CDR3 DNA sequence: TGTGCCAGTAGTATAGCGGGGGGGCTGGAGACCCAGTACTTC.

The chain's CDR3 is CASSWRVYSNQPQHF. The CDR3 DNA reads as TGTGCCAGCAGTTGGAGAGTCTATAGCAATCAGCCCCAGCATTTT. The J gene is TRBJ1-5, the V gene TRBV28, with D uncertain. CDR3 size: 15 residues. The V gene lost 4 bases and the J gene lost 0 bases, with 10 bases spanning the gap. Germline V gene sequence: CDR1 MDHEN, CDR2 SYDVKM.

The sample holds a few counts of this clonotype. The rearrangement uses TRBV19 and TRBJ2-3; no definite D call. The CDR3 consists of 14 residues. CDR1 is LNHDA, CDR2 SQIVND, per germline (reference sequence). Trimming took off 7 bases at V and 2 bases at J, with 13 bases between the two ends. CDR3 coding DNA: TGTGCCAGTACCCTGGCCGGGCCCACAGATACGCAGTATTTT. It specifies CASTLAGPTDTQYF.

Points on this clonotype: An end of the junction differs from the germline gene, which may be a read error. This rearrangement joins TRBV28 to TRBJ2-7; 11 bases line up with TRBD2. CDR1 and CDR2 from the germline V gene are MDHEN and SYDVKM. The CDR3 length is 19 residues. The CDR3 DNA reads as TGTGCCAGCAGTCATCCTTGGGGACTAGCGGACCAAAGCTCCTACGGGCAGTACTTC. Its translation: CASSHPWGLADQSSYGQYF.

This clonotype was seen ten or more times. V gene TRBV28 combines with J gene TRBJ2-1; 7 positions agree with TRBD1. Per germline, CDR1 MDHEN and CDR2 SYDVKM. This CDR3 is 16 amino acids long. V gave up 8 bases and J gave up 4 bases; unmatched junction bases: 14. CDR3 protein: CASGGRKGGLYNEQFF. DNA for the CDR3: TGTGCCAGCGGTGGTAGGAAAGGGGGCCTATACAATGAGCAGTTCTTC. Drawing the rest from reference TRBV28 and TRBJ2-1, the complete variable domain is DVKVTQSSRYLVKRTGEKVFLECVQDMDHENMFWYRQDPGLGLRLIYFSYDVKMKEKGDIPEGYSVSREKKERFSLILESASTNQTSMYLCASGGRKGGLYNEQFFGPGTRLTVL.

This clonotype was seen ten or more times. The rearrangement links TRBV12-3 or TRBV12-4 to TRBJ1-4; tentative D call: TRBD1 (5 bases). V dropped 4 bases and J dropped 5 bases, with 14 bases sitting between them. There are 15 residues in the CDR3. The DNA for the CDR3 is TGTGCCAGCAGTTCCCGGGGCACCGGGAATGAAAAACTGTTTTTT. This codes for CASSSRGTGNEKLFF.

This clonotype occurred many times. The gene calls are TRBV12-3 or TRBV12-4 and TRBJ1-2; 8 bases match TRBD1. V trimming: 3 bases; J trimming: 5 bases; junction bases outside the gene matches: 5. The CDR3 extends over 14 amino acids. This chain's CDR3 is CASSLDRVGYGYTF. The CDR3 nucleotides are TGTGCCAGCAGTTTGGACAGGGTTGGTTATGGCTACACCTTC.

This clonotype was counted a few times. V gene TRBV24-1 combines with J gene TRBJ2-3; 15 nucleotides match TRBD2. Trimming cost V 3 bases and J 6 bases; bases outside gene matches: 3. The CDR3 has 16 residues. CDR1 KGHDR and CDR2 SFDVKD come from the germline V gene. CDR3 residues: CATSDGLAGGMDTQYF. DNA for the CDR3: TGTGCCACCAGTGATGGACTAGCGGGAGGGATGGATACGCAGTATTTT.

This sequence joins TRBV20-1 and TRBJ2-7, with D unresolved. The CDR3 is made up of 11 amino acids. The germline V gene has CDR1 DFQATT and CDR2 SNEGSKA (reference sequence). The ends were cut back, 4 bases at V and 2 bases at J, with 6 bases in the middle. CDR3 sequence reads: CSANRAYEQYF. Written as DNA, the CDR3 is TGCAGTGCTAATCGGGCCTACGAGCAGTACTTC.

This rearrangement joins TRBV12-3 or TRBV12-4 to TRBJ2-1, with 11 bases matching TRBD2. After removal of 3 bases from V and 1 base from J, the junction contained 8 bases not matched to a gene. This CDR3 region has 18 residues. The CDR3 spells CASSLPSGRPTSYNEQFF. The CDR3 DNA is TGTGCCAGCAGTTTGCCTAGCGGGAGGCCTACTTCCTACAATGAGCAGTTCTTC.

This clonotype was picked up a small number of times. The chain links TRBV6-5 to TRBJ2-3; 10 nucleotides match TRBD1. The germline V gene has CDR1 MNHEY and CDR2 SVGAGI. The CDR3 has 15 residues. Unmatched junction bases numbered 3, after V lost 2 bases and J lost 4 bases. CDR3 amino acids: CASSYLGTGADTQYF. For the CDR3, the DNA is TGTGCCAGCAGTTACCTTGGGACAGGGGCAGATACGCAGTATTTT.

This clonotype was counted at least ten times. V gene TRBV5-4 combines with J gene TRBJ2-5; D might be TRBD1 (6 bases). Trimming took 0 bases from V and 5 from J, leaving 17 bases between them. Germline V gene lookup returns CDR1 SGHNT and CDR2 YYREEE (reference sequence). The CDR3 length is 16 residues. The CDR3 region has the DNA TGTGCCAGCAGCTTGGGTAACAGGGCCCTACGGGAGACCCAGTACTTC. This translates into CASSLGNRALRETQYF.

This clonotype was counted at least ten times. This rearrangement joins TRBV12-3 or TRBV12-4 to TRBJ1-4, with a tentative D call TRBD1 (5 bases). With 3 bases removed from V and 7 bases from J, the gap between germline ends came to 12 bases. CDR3 length equals 14 residues. CDR3 amino acids: CASSFRGLGEKLFF. DNA of the CDR3: TGTGCCAGCAGTTTCCGGGGCCTTGGTGAAAAACTGTTTTTT.

Worth noting for this clonotype: Relative to the germline gene, one junction end is altered; a read error may explain this. The gene calls are TRBV5-1 and TRBJ2-1; TRBD2 matches at 10 bases. The CDR3 is 14 residues long. The V gene's germline CDR1 is SGHRS and CDR2 YFSETQ. In DNA, the CDR3 is TGCGCCGGCAGATGGCTAGCGGGAGCCGATGAGCAGTTCTTC. Amino acids: CAGRWLAGADEQFF. Using reference TRBV5-1 and TRBJ2-1 for the parts outside the CDR3, the full variable domain is KAGVTQTPRYLIKTRGQQVTLSCSPISGHRSVSWYQQTPGQGLQFLFEYFSETQRNKGNFPGRFSGRQFSNSRSEMNVSTLELGDSALYLCAGRWLAGADEQFFGPGTRLTVL.

This clonotype has only a few counts. The DNA of the CDR3 is TGCAGTGCCAGGCGACTTAAAGAGACCCAGTACTTC. Protein: CSARRLKETQYF. This sequence joins TRBV20-1 and TRBJ2-5, with D uncertain. The length of the CDR3 is 12 residues. Germline lookup yields CDR1 DFQATT and CDR2 SNEGSKA (reference sequence). Trimming stripped 6 bases from V and 3 bases from J, with 11 bases between.

This clonotype was seen ten or more times. V is TRBV11-2 and J is TRBJ2-4; TRBD1 might be the D (6 bases). The V end was cut by 4 bases, the J end by 0 bases, with 19 bases between. The V gene's germline CDR1 is SGHAT and CDR2 FQNNGV. The CDR3 consists of 18 residues. This CDR3 is CASSSGVAGTLAKNIQYF. The CDR3 DNA is TGTGCCAGCAGCTCAGGGGTTGCAGGGACACTAGCCAAAAACATTCAGTACTTC.

This clonotype was found many times. V gene TRBV19 combines with J gene TRBJ2-7; D uncertain. The CDR3 is 13 residues long. V lost 8 bases and J 6 bases, leaving 17 bases between the germline ends. Germline CDR1 and CDR2: LNHDA and SQIVND (reference sequence). CDR3 coding DNA: TGTGCCAGTTCATCCATGGGGTGGGGCGAGCAGTACTTC. This codes for CASSSMGWGEQYF. The full variable domain, in which reference TRBV19 and TRBJ2-7 provide the parts outside the CDR3, is DGGITQSPKYLFRKEGQNVTLSCEQNLNHDAMYWYRQDPGQGLRLIYYSQIVNDFQKGDIAEGYSVSREKKESFPLTVTSAQKNPTAFYLCASSSMGWGEQYFGPGTRLTVT.

The rearrangement links TRBV7-8 to TRBJ2-1; 12 bases are a match to TRBD2. Germline loops: CDR1 SGHVS, CDR2 FQNEAQ. V shed 7 bases and J 10 bases; nucleotides not matched to a gene: 11. This CDR3 is 15 amino acids long. The CDR3 region is CASTFAGLAGGEQFF. CDR3 nucleotide sequence: TGTGCCAGCACCTTCGCGGGACTAGCGGGTGGGGAGCAGTTCTTC.

This clonotype was picked up many times. This chain joins TRBV20-1 and TRBJ2-1; 12 positions match TRBD2. The trim removed 3 bases at V and 6 bases at J, leaving 6 bases unmatched. Germline values: CDR1 DFQATT, CDR2 SNEGSKA (reference sequence). There are 15 residues in the CDR3. CDR3 in DNA: TGCAGTGCTAGGTCACCTAGCGGGAGGGGCAATGAGCAGTTCTTC. Its protein product is CSARSPSGRGNEQFF.

The genes are TRBV5-1 and TRBJ2-7; possibly TRBD2 for D (6 bases). V gave up 0 bases and J gave up 7 bases, with 11 bases separating them. Germline V gives CDR1 SGHRS, CDR2 YFSETQ. This CDR3 region has 13 residues. The CDR3 DNA reads TGCGCCAGCAGCTTGGATATGGAGGGGGAGCAGTACTTC. Translated: CASSLDMEGEQYF.

A few counts support this clonotype. The rearrangement links TRBV28 to TRBJ2-3; no clear D. This CDR3 has 11 amino acids. Germline values: CDR1 MDHEN, CDR2 SYDVKM. V dropped 5 bases and J dropped 9 bases, with 9 bases sitting between them. CDR3 loop: CASSPKITQYF. The CDR3 bases are TGTGCCAGCAGTCCGAAGATCACGCAGTATTTT.

This clonotype was detected ten times or more. The chain joins TRBV28 to TRBJ2-2; D might be TRBD1 (5 bases). The CDR3 has 15 amino acids. Looked up from germline, CDR1 is MDHEN and CDR2 is SYDVKM. The V end lost 0 bases, the J end lost 4 bases, and 9 bases lay between the germline ends. CDR3 in DNA: TGTGCCAGCAGTTTATGGCAGGGTGTCACCGGGGAGCTGTTTTTT. This translates into CASSLWQGVTGELFF.